This T cell receptor (beta chain) was captured in a study of response to subunit inactivated influenza vaccine. One entry per CDR3 protein, called by TCRdb with MiXCR from the RT-PCR reads. Of under 850,000 distinct CDR3 sequences in the sample, around a sixth were seen once. Study conclusions and caveats: Few additional T cells are recruited per seasonal influenza vaccination, authors suggested.

Trimming cost V 6 bases and J 0 bases; bases outside gene matches: 8. Germline V gives CDR1 MDHEN, CDR2 SYDVKM. The length of the CDR3 is 17 residues. Comment on this clonotype: The antigen remains undetermined.

The genes are TRBV28 and TRBJ2-6, with TRBD1 matching over 7 bases. Here the sequenced sample was PBMCs from blood, taken around 5 days after vaccination. This sequence originates from a man in his fifties who received an inactivated influenza vaccine. CDR3: CASSRGQVYSGANVLTF. CDR3 coding DNA: TGTGCCAGCAGCCGCGGACAGGTTTACTCTGGGGCCAACGTCCTGACTTTC.